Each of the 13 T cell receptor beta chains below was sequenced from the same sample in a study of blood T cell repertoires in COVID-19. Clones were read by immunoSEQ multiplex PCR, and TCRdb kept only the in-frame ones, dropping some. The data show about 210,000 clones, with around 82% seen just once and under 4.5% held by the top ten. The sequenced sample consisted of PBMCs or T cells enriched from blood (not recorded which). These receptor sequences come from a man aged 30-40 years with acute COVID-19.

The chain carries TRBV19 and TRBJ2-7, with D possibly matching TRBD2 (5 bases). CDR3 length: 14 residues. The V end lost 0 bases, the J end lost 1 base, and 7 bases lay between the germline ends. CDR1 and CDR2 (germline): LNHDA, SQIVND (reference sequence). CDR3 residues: CASSIEVASYEQYF. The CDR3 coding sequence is TGTGCCAGTAGTATAGAGGTAGCGTCCTACGAGCAGTACTTC.

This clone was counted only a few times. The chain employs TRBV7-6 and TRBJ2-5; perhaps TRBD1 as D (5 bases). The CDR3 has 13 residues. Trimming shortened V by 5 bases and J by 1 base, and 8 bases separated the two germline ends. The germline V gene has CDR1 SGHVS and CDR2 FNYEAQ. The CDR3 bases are TGTGCCAGCAGCCCAGGGCCCCAAGAGACCCAGTACTTC. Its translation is CASSPGPQETQYF.

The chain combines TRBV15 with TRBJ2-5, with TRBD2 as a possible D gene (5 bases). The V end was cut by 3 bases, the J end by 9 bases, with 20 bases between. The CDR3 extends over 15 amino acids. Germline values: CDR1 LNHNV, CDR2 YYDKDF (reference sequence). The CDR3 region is CATSRGEAALVSQYF. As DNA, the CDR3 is TGTGCCACCAGCAGGGGAGAGGCGGCTTTAGTCTCCCAGTACTTC.

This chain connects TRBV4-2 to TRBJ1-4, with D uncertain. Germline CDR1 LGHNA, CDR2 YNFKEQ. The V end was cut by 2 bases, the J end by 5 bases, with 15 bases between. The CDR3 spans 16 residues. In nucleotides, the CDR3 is TGTGCCAGCAGCCAATTTAAGGGCGGGATCAATGAAAAACTGTTTTTT. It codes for CASSQFKGGINEKLFF.

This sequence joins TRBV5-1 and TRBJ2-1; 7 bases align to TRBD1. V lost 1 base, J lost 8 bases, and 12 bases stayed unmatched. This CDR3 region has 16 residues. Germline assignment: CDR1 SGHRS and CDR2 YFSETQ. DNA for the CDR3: TGCGCCAGCAGCTTGATAGGGGGCTCTAGGGTCCATGAGCAGTTCTTC. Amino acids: CASSLIGGSRVHEQFF.

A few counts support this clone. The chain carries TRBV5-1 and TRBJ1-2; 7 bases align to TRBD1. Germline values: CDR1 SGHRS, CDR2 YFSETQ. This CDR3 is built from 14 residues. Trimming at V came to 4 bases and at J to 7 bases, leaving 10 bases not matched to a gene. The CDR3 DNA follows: TGCGCCAGCAGCCATGGGCAGGGGGATGCTGGCTACACCTTC. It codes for CASSHGQGDAGYTF. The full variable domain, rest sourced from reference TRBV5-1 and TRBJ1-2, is KAGVTQTPRYLIKTRGQQVTLSCSPISGHRSVSWYQQTPGQGLQFLFEYFSETQRNKGNFPGRFSGRQFSNSRSEMNVSTLELGDSALYLCASSHGQGDAGYTFGSGTRLTVV.

The CDR3 nucleotides read TGTGCCAGTAGTATATTTCAGGGTATGAACACTGAAGCTTTCTTT. This encodes CASSIFQGMNTEAFF. The chain employs TRBV19 and TRBJ1-1; D is perhaps TRBD1 (5 bases). V was clipped by 2 bases and J by 0 bases, with 10 bases between them. The germline gives CDR1 LNHDA, CDR2 SQIVND (reference sequence). The CDR3 extends over 15 amino acids.

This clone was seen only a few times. The CDR3 sequence: CASSNRDRDGYTF. The CDR3 DNA follows: TGCGCCAGCAGCAACCGGGACAGGGATGGCTACACCTTC. This sequence joins TRBV5-1 and TRBJ1-2, with 9 bases aligning to TRBD1. This CDR3 region has 13 residues. V was pared by 4 bases and J by 6 bases, with 4 bases of the junction left unmatched. CDR1 is SGHRS and CDR2 is YFSETQ in the germline V gene.

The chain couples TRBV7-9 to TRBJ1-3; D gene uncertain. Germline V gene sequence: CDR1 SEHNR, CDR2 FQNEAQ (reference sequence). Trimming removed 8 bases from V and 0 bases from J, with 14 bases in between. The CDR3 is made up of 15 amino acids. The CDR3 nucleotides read TGTGCCAGCGGGTACGGAGGGCTCTCTGGAAACACCATATATTTT. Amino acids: CASGYGGLSGNTIYF.

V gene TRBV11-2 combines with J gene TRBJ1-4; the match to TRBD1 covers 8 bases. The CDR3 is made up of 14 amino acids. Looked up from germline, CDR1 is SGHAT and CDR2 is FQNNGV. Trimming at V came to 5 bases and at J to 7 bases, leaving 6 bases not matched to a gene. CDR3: CASSPGQGSEKLFF. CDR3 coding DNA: TGTGCCAGCAGCCCCGGACAGGGTTCTGAAAAACTGTTTTTT.

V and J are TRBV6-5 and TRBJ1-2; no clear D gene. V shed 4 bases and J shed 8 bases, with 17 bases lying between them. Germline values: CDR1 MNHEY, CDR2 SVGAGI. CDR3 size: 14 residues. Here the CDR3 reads CASSSTMGSGGYTF. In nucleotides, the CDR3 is TGTGCCAGCAGTTCGACAATGGGTTCGGGGGGCTACACCTTC.

CDR3 sequence: CASSRPIAGGRTYEQYF. In DNA, the CDR3 is TGCGCCAGCAGCCGTCCAATAGCAGGGGGTCGTACCTACGAGCAGTACTTC. J is TRBJ2-7 and V is TRBV5-1; TRBD1 agrees at 7 bases. Per germline, CDR1 SGHRS and CDR2 YFSETQ. The CDR3 is 17 amino acids. Losses at the gene ends were 4 bases for V and 2 bases for J; bases not matched to a gene: 15. The full variable domain, completed using reference TRBV5-1 and TRBJ2-7, is KAGVTQTPRYLIKTRGQQVTLSCSPISGHRSVSWYQQTPGQGLQFLFEYFSETQRNKGNFPGRFSGRQFSNSRSEMNVSTLELGDSALYLCASSRPIAGGRTYEQYFGPGTRLTVT.

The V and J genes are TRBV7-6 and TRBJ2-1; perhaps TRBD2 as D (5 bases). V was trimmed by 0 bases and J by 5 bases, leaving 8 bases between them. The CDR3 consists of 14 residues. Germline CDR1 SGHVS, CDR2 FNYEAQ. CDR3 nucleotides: TGTGCCAGCAGCTTAGCCGGGGATAACAATGAGCAGTTCTTC. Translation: CASSLAGDNNEQFF.